This TCR beta chain was captured in a study of blood T cells in healthy people across ages. The V gene lost 7 bases and the J gene lost 1 base, with 14 bases spanning the gap. CDR1 and CDR2 from the germline V gene are SQVTM and ANQGSEA. The CDR3 extends over 14 amino acids. Study results and limitations: Long-lived and aged donors differed, with more naive CD4+ cells and higher diversity in the long-lived. The unsorted PBMCs prevented any conclusive comparison of naive versus antigen-experienced cells. A strong correlation between TCR beta diversity and naive T cell percentage was seen. A roughly linear age-dependent decrease characterized TCR beta diversity per million T cells.

This clonotype was detected ten times or more. What it binds is unknown. Combining a sample-barcoded 5' primer with a J-beta primer mix, a second PCR ran for about 7 to 12 cycles. TCRdb re-derived calls from the 5' RACE reads in MiXCR, one entry per CDR3 protein. The repertoire includes 1.5 million to 2 million distinct CDR3 sequences, about 31% of them detected once, and about 10% sits in the top ten. Sequenced sample: blood. The chain joins TRBV29-1 to TRBJ2-1; maybe TRBD1 (5 bases). The TCR sequence derives from a woman in her 30s in good health. CDR3 residues: CSGRQSYSYNEQFF. CDR3 in DNA: TGCAGCGGGCGACAGTCGTATTCCTACAATGAGCAGTTCTTC.